Below are 20 T cell receptor beta chains sequenced from a single sample in a study of molecular identifiers for immune sequencing clone quantification. TCRdb independently ran MiXCR on the PCR reads; one entry per CDR3 protein. The table records approximately 12,000 distinct CDR3 sequences, around 17% of them present only once. What was sequenced was naive CD8+ T cells from blood, with Jurkat cell RNA spiked in. Subset denoted: FACS-sorted CD8+CD4-CCR7+CD45RA+ naive T cells. The source is a human donor in good health. Some libraries in this study had Jurkat cell RNA spiked in.

By sample share, this clonotype is medium-sized. The chain joins TRBV7-9 to TRBJ1-1; D unclear. The ends were cut back, 0 bases at V and 0 bases at J, with 8 bases in the middle. Germline V CDR1 and CDR2: SEHNR, FQNEAQ (reference sequence). CDR3 length: 15 amino acids. CDR3 sequence reads: CASSLASGMNTEAFF. In nucleotides, the CDR3 is TGTGCCAGCAGCTTAGCGTCAGGCATGAACACTGAAGCTTTCTTT.

A note on this clonotype: One junction end does not reproduce the germline sequence, and a read error may be involved. The chain links TRBV7-9 to TRBJ2-7, with 9 nucleotides matching TRBD1. The germline V gene encodes CDR1 SEHNR and CDR2 FQNEAQ (reference sequence). This CDR3 has 15 residues. DNA of the CDR3: TGTGCCAGCAGCACAACCGGGACAGGGAGCTACGAGCAGTGCTTC. This sequence encodes CASSTTGTGSYEQCF.

This clonotype appeared many times. The CDR3 reads CAWSPMGFAEAFF. For the CDR3, the DNA is TGTGCCTGGAGTCCAATGGGATTCGCTGAAGCTTTCTTT. This sequence joins TRBV30 and TRBJ1-1; unclear D gene. The CDR3 consists of 13 residues. Germline CDR1 reads GTSNPN; CDR2 reads SVGIG (reference sequence). Trimming left V 2 bases short and J 6 bases short, with 13 bases between. Variable domain in full (rest from reference TRBV30 and TRBJ1-1): SQTIHQWPATLVQPVGSPLSLECTVEGTSNPNLYWYRQAAGRGLQLLFYSVGIGQISSEVPQNLSASRPQDRQFILSSKKLLLSDSGFYLCAWSPMGFAEAFFGQGTRLTVV.

By frequency in the sample, this clonotype is medium-sized. The chain combines TRBV10-3 with TRBJ1-4; D is unclear. Germline CDR1 ENHRY, CDR2 SYGVKD. V lost 3 bases to trimming and J lost 10 bases, with 12 bases between them. This CDR3 is built from 13 residues. CDR3: CAISDVLEGKLFF. CDR3 sequence (DNA): TGTGCCATCAGTGATGTTTTAGAGGGAAAACTGTTTTTT.

Many counts were recorded for this clonotype. No conserved phenylalanine or tryptophan is present at the end of the CDR3, so a read error is the likely explanation. V gene TRBV12-3 or TRBV12-4 combines with J gene TRBJ2-3; 9 bases line up with TRBD1. The V and J ends lost 4 bases and 4 bases, in that order; junction bases with no gene match: 12. This CDR3 has 17 residues. The CDR3 loop is CASSSNPGTGLSDTQYL. CDR3 DNA sequence: TGTGCCAGCAGTTCCAACCCCGGGACAGGGTTATCAGATACGCAGTATCTT.

The table lists this clonotype with many counts. The V gene is TRBV7-2, the J gene TRBJ2-7, with 9 bases fitting TRBD1. Unmatched junction bases numbered 6, after V lost 3 bases and J lost 3 bases. This CDR3 is 15 amino acids long. Looked up from germline, CDR1 is SGHTA and CDR2 is FQGNSA. CDR3 protein: CASSFTGTGFYEQYF. CDR3 nucleotides: TGTGCCAGCAGCTTTACCGGGACAGGGTTCTACGAGCAGTACTTC.

This clonotype was seen ten or more times. The CDR3 coding sequence is TGTGCCAGCAGCCGACTAGGCGTCACCGGGGAGCTGTTTTTT. Encoded protein: CASSRLGVTGELFF. V and J are TRBV7-2 and TRBJ2-2, with D perhaps TRBD2 (6 bases). Trimming removed 5 bases at V and 4 bases at J, with 11 bases between. CDR1 is SGHTA and CDR2 is FQGNSA in the germline V gene. CDR3 size: 14 residues.

This clonotype was found many times. The CDR3 region is CASSPVQLTSGANVLTF. CDR3 nucleotide sequence: TGTGCCAGCAGCCCCGTACAACTCACCTCTGGGGCCAACGTCCTGACTTTC. This sequence joins TRBV7-9 and TRBJ2-6; D is unclear. The ends were cut back, 5 bases at V and 0 bases at J, with 14 bases in the middle. Germline loops: CDR1 SEHNR, CDR2 FQNEAQ (reference sequence). The CDR3 is 17 amino acids.

In its sample, this clonotype was seen many times. V gene TRBV12-3 or TRBV12-4 combines with J gene TRBJ1-1; D not certain. Trimming removed 1 base from V and 5 bases from J, with 8 bases in between. The CDR3 contains 13 residues. This chain's CDR3 is CASSLGGRTEAFF. The CDR3 region has the DNA TGTGCCAGCAGTTTAGGGGGAAGGACTGAAGCTTTCTTT.

This clonotype ranks as medium-sized (0.01 to 0.1%). CDR3 sequence reads: CASSLRGGGPSTDTQYF. The CDR3 DNA follows: TGTGCCAGCAGCTTGAGGGGGGGAGGGCCCTCCACAGATACGCAGTATTTT. The chain recombines TRBV5-5 with TRBJ2-3, with D possibly matching TRBD2 (7 bases). Per the germline V gene, CDR1 is SGHKS and CDR2 is YYEKEE (reference sequence). The V and J ends lost 1 base and 2 bases respectively, with 17 bases between them. CDR3 length equals 17 residues.

The genes are TRBV28 and TRBJ2-1, with D possibly TRBD1 on 5 matching bases. Trimming cost V 2 bases and J 4 bases, with 12 bases left between them. CDR1 MDHEN and CDR2 SYDVKM come from the germline V gene. The CDR3 is 15 residues long. This chain's CDR3 is CASSLRGHPYNEQFF. The CDR3 nucleotides read TGTGCCAGCAGTTTAAGGGGCCACCCGTACAATGAGCAGTTCTTC.

A word on this clonotype: Just one base apart from a much larger clone, this may be a read error. This sequence joins TRBV5-6 and TRBJ2-5, with 8 bases matching TRBD1. Germline V CDR1 and CDR2: SGHDT, YYEEEE. CDR3 length: 15 amino acids. CDR3 coding DNA: TGTACCAGCAGCGTAGCAGGGGGCGGCTGGGAGACCCAGTACTTC. Its translation is CTSSVAGGGWETQYF.

V and J are TRBV7-8 and TRBJ2-2, with 12 bases that match TRBD2. CDR3 length: 17 amino acids. Trimming cost V 0 bases and J 5 bases; bases outside gene matches: 4. Germline CDR1 is SGHVS and CDR2 is FQNEAQ. CDR3 coding DNA: TGTGCCAGCAGCTTAGCGCGGCTAGCGGGGGGGACCGGGGAGCTGTTTTTT. Translation gives CASSLARLAGGTGELFF.

Comments on this clonotype: This may arise from a read error, as a much more abundant clone is one base away. CDR3 loop: CASSPQSLVAGNEKLFF. CDR3 nucleotide sequence: TGTGCCAGCAGCCCTCAAAGTCTTGTGGCAGGGAATGAAAAACTGTTTTTT. V and J are TRBV7-8 and TRBJ1-4; a possible D gene is TRBD1 (5 bases). Trimming pared 5 bases from V and 5 bases from J, leaving 21 bases between. Looked up from germline, CDR1 is SGHVS and CDR2 is FQNEAQ. This CDR3 is built from 17 residues.

Relative to its sample, this clonotype is medium-sized. The CDR3 is CASSPITGDYTEAFF. CDR3 coding DNA: TGCGCCAGCAGCCCAATAACAGGGGATTACACTGAAGCTTTCTTT. The chain links TRBV4-1 to TRBJ1-1; 7 bases align to TRBD1. The CDR3 has 15 residues. The V and J ends lost 4 bases and 3 bases, in that order; junction bases with no gene match: 8. CDR1 is MGHRA and CDR2 is YSYEKL in the germline V gene.

Points on this clonotype: A much larger clone lies one base from this, so it may be a read error. V gene TRBV7-2 combines with J gene TRBJ2-7, with 7 bases aligning to TRBD2. Germline V gene sequence: CDR1 SGHTA, CDR2 FQGNSA. This CDR3 has 18 amino acids. The J segment lost 3 bases and the V segment lost 5 bases, leaving 19 bases of the junction unmatched. Written as DNA, the CDR3 is TGTGCCAGCAGCCTTGCCGACGGGGGGACTCCCAGAGACTACGAGCAGTACTTC. Its translation is CASSLADGGTPRDYEQYF.

As to this clonotype: The junction does not match germline at one end; this may be a read error. In nucleotides, the CDR3 is TGCAGCGTTGAAGGGGCCCTCGGACAGGGTGCAGATACGCTGTACTTT. Encoded protein: CSVEGALGQGADTLYF. The chain couples TRBV29-1 to TRBJ2-3; TRBD1 matches 8 bases. This CDR3 comprises 16 residues. Germline assignment: CDR1 SQVTM and CDR2 ANQGSEA.

This clonotype has ten or more counts. The genes are TRBV11-2 and TRBJ2-1, with D perhaps matching TRBD1 (6 bases). V was trimmed by 3 bases and J by 7 bases, leaving 7 bases between them. Germline V gene lookup returns CDR1 SGHAT and CDR2 FQNNGV. The CDR3 length is 12 residues. The CDR3 region has the DNA TGTGCCAGCAGCTTCGACAGGAATGAGCAGTTCTTC. Its protein is CASSFDRNEQFF.

The chain uses TRBV27 and TRBJ1-2; TRBD1 might be the D (6 bases). The CDR3 has 13 residues. Germline V gives CDR1 MNHEY, CDR2 SMNVEV (reference sequence). V was trimmed by 4 bases and J by 7 bases, leaving 13 bases between them. CDR3 region: CASSSTGSRGYTF. The CDR3 DNA follows: TGTGCCAGCAGTTCCACAGGGTCCCGTGGCTACACCTTC.

This clonotype qualifies as medium-sized. V gene TRBV7-2 combines with J gene TRBJ2-1; 8 bases match TRBD2. This CDR3 contains 15 residues. Looked up from germline, CDR1 is SGHTA and CDR2 is FQGNSA. V trimming: 5 bases; J trimming: 1 base; junction bases outside the gene matches: 4. The DNA for the CDR3 is TGTGCCAGCAGCCCAAGCGGGGGATCCTACAATGAGCAGTTCTTC. It is translated as CASSPSGGSYNEQFF. The full variable domain, rest sourced from reference TRBV7-2 and TRBJ2-1, is GAGVSQSPSNKVTEKGKDVELRCDPISGHTALYWYRQSLGQGLEFLIYFQGNSAPDKSGLPSDRFSAERTGGSVSTLTIQRTQQEDSAVYLCASSPSGGSYNEQFFGPGTRLTVL.